A selection of T cell receptor beta chains follows, all from one sample in a study of blood T cell repertoires in COVID-19. This table comes from immunoSEQ multiplex PCR, and its TCRdb copy is limited to in-frame clones, with some not included. This table has more than 200,000 clones, 80% to 90% appearing once. The sequenced sample consisted of peripheral blood. Every receptor here comes from a man older than 75 with acute or convalescent COVID-19. Each CDR3 is given with its conserved first and last residue. A D gene is named only where the DNA matches it firmly. Some rows mark clone size as missing; the rest say once, few, many or name a class of expanded clone.

TRBD1	.	TRBV19	TRBJ1-2	TGTGCCAGCAAGTTACAGGGGGCGGCCGACTATGGCTACACCTTC	CASKLQGAADYGYTF
TRBD1	once	TRBV2	TRBJ2-5	TGTGCCAGCAGCCGGGACAGGGGGCCTGAGACCCAGTACTTC	CASSRDRGPETQYF
TRBD1	.	TRBV19	TRBJ1-2	TGTGCCAGTAGTCAACCAGGGGGAAGAGATCCTGGCTACACCTTC	CASSQPGGRDPGYTF
TRBD1	.	TRBV7-3	TRBJ1-1	TGTGCCAGCAGCTTTTCAGGGGGAGGCACTGAAGCTTTCTTT	CASSFSGGGTEAFF
TRBD1	.	TRBV5-1	TRBJ1-1	TGCGCCAGCAGCTTGACAGGGGTCACTGAAGCTTTCTTT	CASSLTGVTEAFF
TRBD1	once	TRBV7-2	TRBJ2-5	TGTGCCAGCAGCTTAGCGGGACAGGGAGAGACCCAGTACTTC	CASSLAGQGETQYF
.	.	TRBV19	TRBJ1-5	TGTGCCAGTAGTATAGTACAGGGCCCTCAGCCCCAGCATTTT	CASSIVQGPQPQHF
.	once	TRBV28	TRBJ1-5	TGTGCCAGCAGAGAGGCGGGGAATAGCAATCAGCCCCAGCATTTT	CASREAGNSNQPQHF
TRBD1	.	TRBV29-1	TRBJ1-1	TGCAGCGTGATAAGACAGGGGTACACTGAAGCTTTCTTT	CSVIRQGYTEAFF
.	.	TRBV6-6	TRBJ1-5	TGTGCCAGCACCCAGCGACAGTATAGCAATCAGCCCCAGCATTTT	CASTQRQYSNQPQHF
.	few	TRBV5-1	TRBJ2-2	TGCGCCAGCAGCTTGGCGGCGGTAATCGGGGAGCTGTTTTTT	CASSLAAVIGELFF
.	.	TRBV28	TRBJ2-3	TGTGCCAGCAGTTCACCCTGGGGGCCCAGCACAGATACGCAGTATTTT	CASSSPWGPSTDTQYF
.	.	TRBV18	TRBJ1-1	TGTGCCAGCTCTGACATGAACACTGAAGCTTTCTTT	CASSDMNTEAFF
.	.	TRBV28	TRBJ1-1	TGTGCCAGCAGCCCGGGGACTGAAGCTTTCTTT	CASSPGTEAFF
TRBD1	.	TRBV5-4	TRBJ2-7	TGTGCCAGCAGCTTGGAGACAGGGGGTGACGAGCAGTACTTC	CASSLETGGDEQYF
.	.	TRBV27	TRBJ1-1	TGTGCCAGCAGTTTAGAGGGGCGGGGTACAGCTTTCTTT	CASSLEGRGTAFF
.	.	TRBV27	TRBJ1-1	TGTGCCAGCAGAATCCAGGGTCGGCCTGAAGCTTTCTTT	CASRIQGRPEAFF
TRBD1	.	TRBV2	TRBJ2-3	TGTGCCAGCAGGAGACAGGGGGCGCGGGGCACAGATACGCAGTATTTT	CASRRQGARGTDTQYF